The rows below give T cell receptor beta chains drawn from one sample of a study of T cells in Graves' hyperthyroidism and ophthalmopathy. TCRdb passed the multiplex PCR reads through MiXCR, listing each CDR3 protein once. In the table there are around 300,000 distinct CDR3 sequences, around 14% of which are singletons. Input material: blood. The source is a woman in her twenties or thirties with Graves' hyperthyroidism. The CDR3 runs from the conserved cysteine through the conserved F or W. D genes are given only for firm matches. Clone sizes are given selectively: once, few, many, or a class where the clone is expanded.

v_call: TRBV7-2
clone_size: many
d_call: -
j_call: TRBJ2-6
cdr3_aa: CASSFSARANVLTF
cdr3_nt: TGTGCCAGCAGCTTTTCTGCGAGGGCCAACGTCCTGACTTTC

v_call: TRBV11-2
clone_size: few
d_call: -
j_call: TRBJ1-1
cdr3_aa: CASSPAVLRTEAFF
cdr3_nt: TGTGCCAGCAGCCCGGCCGTTTTACGCACTGAAGCTTTCTTT

v_call: TRBV12-3/TRBV12-4
clone_size: many
d_call: -
j_call: TRBJ1-3
cdr3_aa: CASSLIRQRNTIYF
cdr3_nt: TGTGCCAGCAGTTTGATTCGACAGAGAAACACCATATATTTT

v_call: TRBV20-1
clone_size: -
d_call: TRBD2
j_call: TRBJ2-3
cdr3_aa: CSARVGTREADTQYF
cdr3_nt: TGCAGTGCTAGAGTAGGGACTAGAGAGGCAGATACGCAGTATTTT

v_call: TRBV18
clone_size: -
d_call: -
j_call: TRBJ1-5
cdr3_aa: CASSPLPRLGAQHF
cdr3_nt: TGTGCCAGCTCACCTCTGCCGAGGCTCGGGGCCCAGCATTTT

v_call: TRBV11-2
clone_size: many
d_call: TRBD2
j_call: TRBJ2-7
cdr3_aa: CASSPRTSGYEQYF
cdr3_nt: TGTGCCAGCAGCCCCAGGACTAGCGGGTACGAGCAGTACTTC

v_call: TRBV20-1
clone_size: -
d_call: -
j_call: TRBJ1-2
cdr3_aa: CSAGDGFGGYTF
cdr3_nt: TGCAGTGCAGGTGACGGGTTCGGGGGCTACACCTTC

v_call: TRBV28
clone_size: -
d_call: -
j_call: TRBJ2-1
cdr3_aa: CASSPLSALSGEQFF
cdr3_nt: TGTGCCAGCAGTCCCCTCAGTGCGCTTTCCGGTGAGCAGTTCTTC

v_call: TRBV24-1
clone_size: -
d_call: -
j_call: TRBJ2-3
cdr3_aa: CATTSHEFTDTQYF
cdr3_nt: TGTGCCACCACTAGCCATGAGTTCACAGATACGCAGTATTTT

v_call: TRBV29-1
clone_size: -
d_call: -
j_call: TRBJ1-2
cdr3_aa: CSVDRRLKGFVYTF
cdr3_nt: TGCAGCGTTGACCGACGGCTAAAGGGCTTTGTCTACACCTTC

v_call: TRBV6-1
clone_size: many
d_call: TRBD2
j_call: TRBJ2-3
cdr3_aa: CASSLLAGGNTDTQYF
cdr3_nt: TGTGCCAGCAGCTTACTAGCGGGAGGAAACACAGATACGCAGTATTTT

v_call: TRBV30
clone_size: many
d_call: -
j_call: TRBJ2-7
cdr3_aa: CAWSVLVHEQYF
cdr3_nt: TGTGCCTGGAGTGTATTGGTCCACGAGCAGTACTTC

v_call: TRBV19
clone_size: many
d_call: -
j_call: TRBJ1-5
cdr3_aa: CASIRAYDGNQPQHF
cdr3_nt: TGTGCCAGTATCAGGGCGTACGATGGCAATCAGCCCCAGCATTTT

v_call: TRBV11-2
clone_size: many
d_call: TRBD2
j_call: TRBJ2-3
cdr3_aa: CASSLGASGQTDTQYF
cdr3_nt: TGTGCCAGCAGCTTAGGGGCTAGCGGGCAGACAGATACGCAGTATTTT

v_call: TRBV6-1
clone_size: many
d_call: -
j_call: TRBJ1-4
cdr3_aa: CASSNTFATNEKLFF
cdr3_nt: TGTGCCAGCAGTAATACTTTTGCAACTAATGAAAAACTGTTTTTT

v_call: TRBV6-4
clone_size: few
d_call: -
j_call: TRBJ1-5
cdr3_aa: CASSEGLYSNQPQHF
cdr3_nt: TGTGCCAGCAGTGAGGGACTCTATAGCAATCAGCCCCAGCATTTT

v_call: TRBV7-9
clone_size: many
d_call: -
j_call: TRBJ2-7
cdr3_aa: CASSFGNYEQYF
cdr3_nt: TGTGCCAGCAGCTTCGGAAACTACGAGCAGTACTTC

v_call: TRBV27
clone_size: -
d_call: -
j_call: TRBJ2-7
cdr3_aa: CASSPFAIGLDEQYF
cdr3_nt: TGTGCCAGCAGCCCCTTTGCCATCGGACTTGACGAGCAGTACTTC

v_call: TRBV7-2
clone_size: -
d_call: TRBD2
j_call: TRBJ2-7
cdr3_aa: CASSLSRGVFPGGSPYEQYF
cdr3_nt: TGTGCCAGCAGCTTAAGCAGGGGTGTGTTCCCGGGAGGGAGCCCCTACGAGCAGTACTTC

v_call: TRBV4-1
clone_size: -
d_call: -
j_call: TRBJ2-7
cdr3_aa: CASSVDRFYEQYF
cdr3_nt: TGCGCCTCCAGCGTGGACCGATTCTACGAGCAGTACTTC

v_call: TRBV9
clone_size: few
d_call: TRBD2
j_call: TRBJ2-2
cdr3_aa: CASSPRLAGVIGELFF
cdr3_nt: TGTGCCAGCAGCCCAAGACTAGCGGGAGTCATCGGGGAGCTGTTTTTT

v_call: TRBV11-2
clone_size: many
d_call: -
j_call: TRBJ2-1
cdr3_aa: CASSVTLRLVQFF
cdr3_nt: TGTGCCAGCAGCGTAACCCTTCGTTTGGTGCAGTTCTTC

v_call: TRBV6-2/TRBV6-3
clone_size: few
d_call: -
j_call: TRBJ2-2
cdr3_aa: CASSIGRLLTTGELFF
cdr3_nt: TGTGCCAGCAGTATCGGACGCCTCTTAACCACCGGGGAGCTGTTTTTT

v_call: TRBV7-8
clone_size: many
d_call: TRBD2
j_call: TRBJ2-1
cdr3_aa: CASSWGTSWQFF
cdr3_nt: TGTGCCAGCAGCTGGGGGACTAGTTGGCAGTTCTTC

v_call: TRBV5-1
clone_size: few
d_call: TRBD2
j_call: TRBJ2-3
cdr3_aa: CASSLTGTSGSGDTQYF
cdr3_nt: TGCGCCAGCAGCTTAACCGGGACTAGCGGGAGTGGAGATACGCAGTATTTT

v_call: TRBV28
clone_size: many
d_call: TRBD1
j_call: TRBJ1-2
cdr3_aa: CASSSGDRALYGYTF
cdr3_nt: TGTGCCAGCAGTTCCGGGGACAGGGCCTTGTATGGCTACACCTTC

v_call: TRBV20-1
clone_size: -
d_call: -
j_call: TRBJ2-3
cdr3_aa: CSATNTDTQYF
cdr3_nt: TGCAGTGCTACTAACACAGATACGCAGTATTTT

v_call: TRBV29-1
clone_size: many
d_call: -
j_call: TRBJ2-4
cdr3_aa: CSARDARPIQYF
cdr3_nt: TGCAGCGCGAGGGACGCGAGGCCAATTCAGTACTTC

v_call: TRBV20-1
clone_size: -
d_call: -
j_call: TRBJ2-5
cdr3_aa: CSARDFAGQQETQYF
cdr3_nt: TGCAGTGCTAGAGATTTCGCGGGACAACAAGAGACCCAGTACTTC

v_call: TRBV6-1
clone_size: many
d_call: -
j_call: TRBJ2-7
cdr3_aa: CASPKTSPYEQYF
cdr3_nt: TGTGCCAGCCCCAAGACCTCACCCTACGAGCAGTACTTC

v_call: TRBV4-1
clone_size: few
d_call: -
j_call: TRBJ2-7
cdr3_aa: CASSQGASDSYEQYF
cdr3_nt: TGCGCCAGCAGCCAAGGGGCTAGCGACTCCTACGAGCAGTACTTC

v_call: TRBV9
clone_size: -
d_call: -
j_call: TRBJ1-2
cdr3_aa: CASSASQGNYGYTF
cdr3_nt: TGTGCCAGCAGCGCCTCACAGGGTAACTATGGCTACACCTTC

v_call: TRBV20-1
clone_size: -
d_call: TRBD2
j_call: TRBJ2-5
cdr3_aa: CSAEGIAGKKKETQYF
cdr3_nt: TGCAGTGCTGAGGGTATAGCGGGAAAGAAAAAGGAGACCCAGTACTTC

v_call: TRBV20-1
clone_size: many
d_call: TRBD2
j_call: TRBJ2-1
cdr3_aa: CSATPLAGGYNEQFF
cdr3_nt: TGCAGTGCTACCCCCCTAGCGGGAGGGTACAATGAGCAGTTCTTC

v_call: TRBV2
clone_size: many
d_call: -
j_call: TRBJ1-2
cdr3_aa: CASLGDLYGYTF
cdr3_nt: TGTGCCAGCCTCGGGGACCTTTATGGCTACACCTTC

v_call: TRBV20-1
clone_size: few
d_call: -
j_call: TRBJ2-5
cdr3_aa: CSAKLGTGTQYF
cdr3_nt: TGCAGTGCTAAGCTTGGGACGGGGACCCAGTACTTC

v_call: TRBV6-6
clone_size: -
d_call: TRBD2
j_call: TRBJ2-1
cdr3_aa: CASSYLSGVYNEQFF
cdr3_nt: TGTGCCAGCAGTTACCTCAGCGGGGTCTACAATGAGCAGTTCTTC

v_call: TRBV12-3/TRBV12-4
clone_size: few
d_call: -
j_call: TRBJ2-2
cdr3_aa: CASSFGTAGELFF
cdr3_nt: TGTGCCAGCAGTTTTGGTACCGCTGGGGAGCTGTTTTTT

v_call: TRBV9
clone_size: few
d_call: -
j_call: TRBJ1-6
cdr3_aa: CASSLNREGSSPLHF
cdr3_nt: TGTGCCAGCAGCCTTAACAGAGAGGGTAGTTCACCCCTCCACTTT

v_call: TRBV29-1
clone_size: few
d_call: -
j_call: TRBJ1-2
cdr3_aa: CSVDGGSRRTTPNYGYTF
cdr3_nt: TGCAGCGTTGATGGGGGGAGTAGAAGGACTACCCCTAACTATGGCTACACCTTC

v_call: TRBV11-1
clone_size: many
d_call: TRBD2
j_call: TRBJ2-7
cdr3_aa: CASSLSGGSSYEQYF
cdr3_nt: TGTGCCAGCAGCCTCAGCGGGGGAAGCTCCTACGAGCAGTACTTC

v_call: TRBV6-4
clone_size: few
d_call: -
j_call: TRBJ1-2
cdr3_aa: CASSWGTF
cdr3_nt: TGTGCCAGCAGTTGGGGTACCTTC

v_call: TRBV12-3/TRBV12-4
clone_size: -
d_call: -
j_call: TRBJ1-5
cdr3_aa: CASSLKTGSEQPQHF
cdr3_nt: TGTGCCAGCAGTTTAAAGACAGGATCGGAACAGCCCCAGCATTTT

v_call: TRBV6-2/TRBV6-3
clone_size: -
d_call: -
j_call: TRBJ2-2
cdr3_aa: CASSATSGAELFF
cdr3_nt: TGTGCCAGCAGTGCTACGTCCGGGGCGGAGCTGTTTTTT

v_call: TRBV28
clone_size: -
d_call: -
j_call: TRBJ1-4
cdr3_aa: CASSLRQNEKLFF
cdr3_nt: TGTGCCAGCAGTTTAAGGCAGAATGAAAAACTGTTTTTT

v_call: TRBV29-1
clone_size: many
d_call: -
j_call: TRBJ2-6
cdr3_aa: CSVGPDTGANVLTF
cdr3_nt: TGCAGCGTTGGACCTGACACTGGGGCCAACGTCCTGACTTTC

v_call: TRBV27
clone_size: many
d_call: -
j_call: TRBJ2-4
cdr3_aa: CASSTSLTRTKNIQYF
cdr3_nt: TGTGCCAGCAGTACCAGCCTGACCCGTACCAAAAACATTCAGTACTTC

v_call: TRBV5-1
clone_size: -
d_call: TRBD1
j_call: TRBJ2-5
cdr3_aa: CASSSNPTGVRETQYF
cdr3_nt: TGCGCCAGCAGCTCGAACCCGACAGGGGTCAGAGAGACCCAGTACTTC

v_call: TRBV9
clone_size: -
d_call: -
j_call: TRBJ2-7
cdr3_aa: CASSVALGAYEQYF
cdr3_nt: TGTGCCAGCAGCGTAGCCCTCGGCGCTTACGAGCAGTACTTC

v_call: TRBV30
clone_size: few
d_call: TRBD1
j_call: TRBJ1-2
cdr3_aa: CAWSQYPGQGSTF
cdr3_nt: TGTGCCTGGAGTCAGTACCCGGGACAGGGGTCGACCTTC

v_call: TRBV11-2
clone_size: many
d_call: -
j_call: TRBJ2-1
cdr3_aa: CASSLDSGLGNEQFF
cdr3_nt: TGTGCCAGCAGCTTAGATTCCGGTTTGGGCAATGAGCAGTTCTTC

v_call: TRBV7-2
clone_size: many
d_call: -
j_call: TRBJ1-5
cdr3_aa: CASSSAPRGSNQPQHF
cdr3_nt: TGTGCCAGCAGTTCGGCTCCGAGGGGAAGCAATCAGCCCCAGCATTTT